Listed below are T cell receptor beta chains from one sample, sequenced in a study of cytomegalovirus exposure and HLA in healthy donors. This table comes from immunoSEQ multiplex PCR, and its TCRdb copy is limited to in-frame clones, with some not included. Counted here are 150,000 to 200,000 clones, around 87% occurring once; the ten biggest clones make up 1.5% to 2%. What was sequenced was PBMCs. Source of these receptors: a woman under 30 in good health and CMV-seronegative. Both conserved end residues are part of each CDR3. The D gene is left open where the match is weak. Size values are once, few and many counts, or a class for expanded clones, and some rows have none.

j_call: TRBJ2-3
d_call: .
v_call: TRBV7-9
clone_size: .
cdr3_aa: CASSFSEVTDTQYF
cdr3_nt: TGTGCCAGCAGCTTCTCGGAGGTCACAGATACGCAGTATTTT

j_call: TRBJ1-4
d_call: TRBD1
v_call: TRBV9
clone_size: once
cdr3_aa: CASSRYRGVSNEKLFF
cdr3_nt: TGTGCCAGCAGCCGTTACAGGGGCGTCTCTAATGAAAAACTGTTTTTT

j_call: TRBJ2-7
d_call: TRBD2
v_call: TRBV7-2
clone_size: .
cdr3_aa: CASSLRAGGYFRSSYEQYF
cdr3_nt: TGTGCCAGCAGCTTAAGGGCGGGGGGCTACTTCCGATCCTCCTACGAGCAGTACTTC

j_call: TRBJ1-1
d_call: .
v_call: TRBV19
clone_size: .
cdr3_aa: CASSKAGHMNTEAFF
cdr3_nt: TGTGCCAGTAGTAAGGCAGGGCACATGAACACTGAAGCTTTCTTT

j_call: TRBJ1-2
d_call: TRBD1
v_call: TRBV19
clone_size: .
cdr3_aa: CASTESGTGAFGGYTF
cdr3_nt: TGTGCCAGTACCGAGTCCGGGACAGGGGCTTTCGGGGGCTACACCTTC

j_call: TRBJ2-5
d_call: .
v_call: TRBV10-3
clone_size: .
cdr3_aa: CAITEGRGETQYF
cdr3_nt: TGTGCCATCACCGAGGGCAGGGGAGAGACCCAGTACTTC

j_call: TRBJ2-7
d_call: TRBD1
v_call: TRBV4-1
clone_size: .
cdr3_aa: CASSYGQGTYEQYF
cdr3_nt: TGCGCCAGCAGTTATGGACAGGGAACCTACGAGCAGTACTTC

j_call: TRBJ2-4
d_call: .
v_call: TRBV5-1
clone_size: .
cdr3_aa: CASSLEQKNIQYF
cdr3_nt: TGCGCCAGCAGCTTGGAACAGAAAAACATTCAGTACTTC

j_call: TRBJ2-1
d_call: .
v_call: TRBV29-1
clone_size: .
cdr3_aa: CSGAYNEQFF
cdr3_nt: TGCAGCGGAGCCTACAATGAGCAGTTCTTC

j_call: TRBJ1-1
d_call: TRBD1
v_call: TRBV5-1
clone_size: .
cdr3_aa: CASSRGQGILGANTEAFF
cdr3_nt: TGCGCCAGCAGCAGAGGACAGGGCATACTAGGGGCAAACACTGAAGCTTTCTTT

j_call: TRBJ1-4
d_call: .
v_call: TRBV5-8
clone_size: .
cdr3_aa: CASSLGTTANEKLFF
cdr3_nt: TGTGCCAGCAGCCTAGGGACAACAGCGAATGAAAAACTGTTTTTT

j_call: TRBJ2-7
d_call: TRBD1
v_call: TRBV4-1
clone_size: .
cdr3_aa: CASSQDRGSSYEQYF
cdr3_nt: TGCGCCAGCAGCCAAGACAGGGGGAGCTCCTACGAGCAGTACTTC

j_call: TRBJ2-6
d_call: .
v_call: TRBV19
clone_size: .
cdr3_aa: CASSISSFSGANVLTF
cdr3_nt: TGTGCCAGTAGTATATCCTCCTTCTCTGGGGCCAACGTCCTGACTTTC

j_call: TRBJ2-3
d_call: .
v_call: TRBV6-1
clone_size: once
cdr3_aa: CASRRVGDGTDTQYF
cdr3_nt: TGTGCCAGCAGGAGGGTGGGCGATGGTACAGATACGCAGTATTTT

j_call: TRBJ2-7
d_call: TRBD1
v_call: TRBV5-4
clone_size: .
cdr3_aa: CASSLGGTGSYEQYF
cdr3_nt: TGTGCCAGCAGCTTGGGCGGGACAGGTTCCTACGAGCAGTACTTC

j_call: TRBJ1-2
d_call: .
v_call: TRBV5-8
clone_size: .
cdr3_aa: CASSLAPPTGKHNYGYTF
cdr3_nt: TGTGCCAGCAGCTTGGCCCCCCCCACAGGCAAGCATAACTATGGCTACACCTTC

j_call: TRBJ2-2
d_call: .
v_call: TRBV6-1
clone_size: .
cdr3_aa: CASSSRLDGELFF
cdr3_nt: TGTGCCAGCAGTTCTCGACTCGACGGGGAGCTGTTTTTT

j_call: TRBJ1-2
d_call: .
v_call: TRBV7-2
clone_size: .
cdr3_aa: CASSYYRVGGYGYTF
cdr3_nt: TGTGCCAGCAGCTATTACAGGGTTGGTGGCTATGGCTACACCTTC